Listed below are T cell receptor beta chains from one sample, sequenced in a study of cytomegalovirus exposure and HLA in healthy donors. The repertoire was sequenced with immunoSEQ multiplex PCR; TCRdb's copy has only in-frame clones and lacks some. This repertoire includes under 100,000 clones. What was sequenced was PBMCs. The source is a man aged 25 to 45 in good health and CMV-seronegative. Both conserved end residues are part of each CDR3. A D gene is named only where the DNA matches it firmly. Expanded clones are given a class, and other clones once, few, many or no size at all.

>TRBV5-1|TRBD2|TRBJ2-5|NA
TGCGCCAGCAGCTCCGGGACTAGCGGGAGAGGGGGGACCCAGTACTTC
CASSSGTSGRGGTQYF
>TRBV5-4|TRBD1|TRBJ2-1|NA
TGTGCCAGCAGCCCAAGGACAGGGAGAGCCTACAATGAGCAGTTCTTC
CASSPRTGRAYNEQFF
>TRBV9|NA|TRBJ2-1|NA
TGTGCCAGCAGCGTAGGAGGAGCCACCTACAATGAGCAGTTCTTC
CASSVGGATYNEQFF
>TRBV4-2|NA|TRBJ1-1|NA
TGTGCCAGCAGCCAAGACTATGGACTGAAGAACTCTGAAGCTTTCTTT
CASSQDYGLKNSEAFF
>TRBV9|TRBD1|TRBJ2-5|NA
TGTGCCAGCAGCTCTTGGACAGGGGGACAAGAGACCCAGTACTTC
CASSSWTGGQETQYF
>TRBV18|NA|TRBJ2-1|NA
TGTGCCAGCTCACCACGGTTCTCCCAGTACAATGAGCAGTTCTTC
CASSPRFSQYNEQFF
>TRBV4-2|TRBD1|TRBJ1-5|NA
TGTGCCAGCAGCCAAGACTTGTCAGGGGGTCAGCCCCAGCATTTT
CASSQDLSGGQPQHF
>TRBV5-1|NA|TRBJ1-5|NA
TGCGCCAGCAGCTTGGCGGCGGGGGGCAATCAGCCCCAGCATTTT
CASSLAAGGNQPQHF
>TRBV27|TRBD1|TRBJ1-2|NA
TGTGCCAGCAGTTCTGCCAAGACAGGGCATCAAGGCTACACCTTC
CASSSAKTGHQGYTF
>TRBV6-6|NA|TRBJ1-5|NA
TGTGCCACCTCCCGAGAGGTTCCTCAGCCCCAGCATTTT
CATSREVPQPQHF
>TRBV19|NA|TRBJ2-2|NA
TGTGCCAGTAGTTTCCGAGGGAGGTGGGGCACCGGGGAGCTGTTTTTT
CASSFRGRWGTGELFF
>TRBV5-1|TRBD2|TRBJ2-7|NA
TGCGCCAGCAGCTTAAGCGGGGACTCCTACGAGCAGTACTTC
CASSLSGDSYEQYF
>TRBV19|NA|TRBJ1-6|NA
TGTGCCAGTAGTACTTATACAGGGATGAATTCACCCCTCCACTTT
CASSTYTGMNSPLHF
>TRBV5-4|NA|TRBJ2-3|NA
TGTGCCAGCAGCTTGTCGGTGGGAGATTCAGATACGCAGTATTTT
CASSLSVGDSDTQYF
>TRBV7-8|NA|TRBJ2-7|NA
TGTGCCAGCAGCTTACGACGGACTTACGAGCAGTACTTC
CASSLRRTYEQYF
>TRBV5-1|TRBD1|TRBJ1-4|NA
TGCGCCAGCAGCTTGGGAGAGGGGGCCCTCGGATGGGAAAAACTGTTTTTT
CASSLGEGALGWEKLFF
>TRBV5-1|NA|TRBJ1-4|NA
TGCGCCAGCAGCTTGGCCGGCTGGGGGCAGCGACTGTTTTTT
CASSLAGWGQRLFF
>TRBV11-3|TRBD2|TRBJ2-5|NA
TGTGCCAGCAGCCCGTATTCTAGCGGGTACCAAGAGACCCAGTACTTC
CASSPYSSGYQETQYF
>TRBV6-6|TRBD1|TRBJ1-1|NA
TGTGCCAGCAGTTACGAGGGGGCAAGTACTGAAGCTTTCTTT
CASSYEGASTEAFF
>TRBV9|NA|TRBJ1-2|NA
TGTGCCAGCAGCGCCGACGGGGGGTTAGGCTACACCTTC
CASSADGGLGYTF
>TRBV5-1|NA|TRBJ2-3|NA
TGCGCCAGCAGCTTGAGTGGGGGCCCCACAGATACGCAGTATTTT
CASSLSGGPTDTQYF
>TRBV28|NA|TRBJ2-7|NA
TGTGCCAGCAGGCTGGGACTGATCAGCGAGCAGTACTTC
CASRLGLISEQYF
>TRBV9|NA|TRBJ2-3|NA
TGTGCCAGCAGCGTAGCACGGCGGGGGCCCGCAGATACGCAGTATTTT
CASSVARRGPADTQYF
>TRBV5-1|TRBD1|TRBJ2-3|NA
TGCGCCAGCAGCTTGGAACAGGGGCAAGATACGCAGTATTTT
CASSLEQGQDTQYF
>TRBV6-5|NA|TRBJ2-5|NA
TGTGCCAGCAGTTACCCGGGGGAGACCCAGTACTTC
CASSYPGETQYF
>TRBV4-1|NA|TRBJ1-3|NA
TGCGCCAGCAGCCAAGATCCGGGGAACTCTGGAAACACCATATATTTT
CASSQDPGNSGNTIYF
>TRBV21-1|NA|TRBJ1-2|NA
TGTGCCAGCAGCAAAGTTTCACAGGGTCAGCTAGGCCATGGCTACACCTTC
CASSKVSQGQLGHGYTF
>TRBV6-1|NA|TRBJ1-4|NA
TGTGCCAGCAGTGAAAGGGGATCTAATGAAAAACTGTTTTTT
CASSERGSNEKLFF
>TRBV20-1|NA|TRBJ2-5|NA
TGCAGTGCTAGCTTATCGGAGACCCAGTACTTC
CSASLSETQYF
>TRBV30|NA|TRBJ2-2|NA
TGTGCCTGGAGGGCCGTGGGGCTGGGTGAGCTGTTTTTT
CAWRAVGLGELFF
>TRBV19|NA|TRBJ2-7|NA
TGTGCCAGTAGTAGGCAGGGATCGTCCTACGAGCAGTACTTC
CASSRQGSSYEQYF
>TRBV18|NA|TRBJ2-7|NA
TGTGCCAGCTCACCGAGCGGGTTTAACGAGCAGTACTTC
CASSPSGFNEQYF
>TRBV2|NA|TRBJ2-7|NA
TGTGCCAGCAGTGAAGCGCCTGGACAGAGCTCCTACGAGCAGTACTTC
CASSEAPGQSSYEQYF
>TRBV7-9|TRBD2|TRBJ2-5|NA
TGTGCCAGCAGCTTAGGACTAGCGGGAGATTCGGAGACCCAGTACTTC
CASSLGLAGDSETQYF
>TRBV5-4|NA|TRBJ2-2|NA
TGTGCCAGCAGCTTGGTACTAGCTAACACCGGGGAGCTGTTTTTT
CASSLVLANTGELFF
>TRBV9|NA|TRBJ2-5|NA
TGTGCCAGCAGCGTGGGCAGTGAAGAGACCCAGTACTTC
CASSVGSEETQYF
>TRBV5-1|NA|TRBJ2-3|NA
TGCGCCAGCAGCTTGGGGACTACGACGGATACGCAGTATTTT
CASSLGTTTDTQYF
>TRBV4-1|NA|TRBJ2-1|NA
TGCGCCAGCAGAGACCAGGGGACACCCTACTACAATGAGCAGTTCTTC
CASRDQGTPYYNEQFF
>TRBV7-3|NA|TRBJ1-2|NA
TGTGCCAGCAGCTTAACAGGGAGCATGGATGGCTACACCTTC
CASSLTGSMDGYTF
>TRBV6-1|NA|TRBJ2-1|NA
TGTGCCAGCAGTGATTACGGGGGTTATGAGCAGTTCTTC
CASSDYGGYEQFF
>TRBV5-4|NA|TRBJ1-3|NA
TGTGCCAGCAGCTTGAAAGGGGCAGGAAACACCATATATTTT
CASSLKGAGNTIYF
>TRBV2|NA|TRBJ1-2|NA
TGTGCCAGCAGTGGGCTTGGGGGGTATTATGGCTACACCTTC
CASSGLGGYYGYTF
>TRBV6-1|NA|TRBJ1-5|NA
TGTGCCAGCAGTGATGGTTTCGGGGGGGGTAGCAATCAGCCCCAGCATTTT
CASSDGFGGGSNQPQHF
>TRBV6-5|NA|TRBJ1-5|NA
TGTGCCAGCAAAGATGGGGGGTACAATCAGCCCCAGCATTTT
CASKDGGYNQPQHF
>TRBV10-3|TRBD1|TRBJ2-7|NA
TGTGCCATCAGCAGGCCCCCCTCTCCGGGACAGGCAGCCTACGAGCAGTACTTC
CAISRPPSPGQAAYEQYF
>TRBV11-2|TRBD2|TRBJ2-1|large
TGTGCCAGCAGCTTAGGGGGTAGCGGGAGTATCTACAATGAGCAGTTCTTC
CASSLGGSGSIYNEQFF
>TRBV6-6|NA|TRBJ2-1|NA
TGTGCCAGCAGTTACTCGAGGGTTTACAATGAGCAGTTCTTC
CASSYSRVYNEQFF
>TRBV11-3|NA|TRBJ2-5|NA
TGTGCCAGCAGCTTAGGTGCCTACGGAGAGACCCAGTACTTC
CASSLGAYGETQYF
>TRBV5-4|NA|TRBJ1-1|NA
TGTGCCAGCAGCTTGGGCAGGGGGAACACTGAAGCTTTCTTT
CASSLGRGNTEAFF
>TRBV6-1|TRBD1|TRBJ1-4|NA
TGTGCCAGCAGTGTAACAGGGGGCTCGGATGAAAAACTGTTTTTT
CASSVTGGSDEKLFF
>TRBV6-5|TRBD2|TRBJ2-3|NA
TGTGCCACTCGGGGGGGGCGCGACACAGATACGCAGTATTTT
CATRGGRDTDTQYF
>TRBV5-6|TRBD1|TRBJ1-1|NA
TGTGCCAGCAGCTTTGGCTCTGTGTGGACAGGGGGGACTGAAGCTTTCTTT
CASSFGSVWTGGTEAFF
>TRBV30|NA|TRBJ2-7|NA
TGTGCCTGGAGTAGAGAAGCTTCCTACGAGCAGTACTTC
CAWSREASYEQYF
>TRBV5-1|NA|TRBJ1-4|NA
TGCGCCAGCAGCTTCCAGGACAGCTTCCAAGAAAAACTGTTTTTT
CASSFQDSFQEKLFF
>TRBV6-1|NA|TRBJ2-2|NA
TGTGCCAGCAGTTTTCGGATCGTAGCGAGCGGGGAGCTGTTTTTT
CASSFRIVASGELFF
>TRBV5-1|NA|TRBJ2-1|NA
TGCGCCAGCAGCTTGTGGCGGAATGAGCAGTTCTTC
CASSLWRNEQFF
>TRBV10-2|NA|TRBJ2-1|NA
TGCGCCACCTCGCCCTTTCTGAGCTCCTACAATGAGCAGTTCTTC
CATSPFLSSYNEQFF
>TRBV5-4|TRBD1|TRBJ2-7|NA
TGTGCCAGCAGCCCTGGACAGGGACGCGAGCAGTACTTC
CASSPGQGREQYF
>TRBV6-6|NA|TRBJ2-3|NA
TGTGCCAGCAGTTACTTGCAGGTGGTTGGCACAGATACGCAGTATTTT
CASSYLQVVGTDTQYF
>TRBV7-9|NA|TRBJ2-2|NA
TGTGCCAGCAGCGAAAGGGTAGGGGGAACCGGGGAGCTGTTTTTT
CASSERVGGTGELFF